One TCR beta chain is described in this entry. There is no known antigen for this receptor. Base qualities are missing; no much larger clone stands one base away. For each subset, genomic DNA was extracted from roughly 10,000 to 100,000 sorted cells using the DNeasy Blood and Tissue Kit. The TCRbeta V-J or V-D-J regions were sequenced and mapped through the immunoSEQ service, and coverage above 10x per sample was achieved. For the original study's pipeline: Analysis was restricted to productive rearrangements exported from the immunoSEQ Analyzer platform, and clonality was assessed using the 500 most abundant clones. To quantify how much repertoires overlapped between populations, both the Morisita-Horn similarity index and the Jaccard index were used. Morisita-Horn similarity between CD8 T-cell subset TCR repertoires was measured in about 6 cancer patients. TCRdb retrieved this table from immuneACCESS and kept in-frame rearrangements only. Not all clones are present; in checked studies, unresolved V genes account for under half, and no reason is known for the remainder. The V and J calls and the clone size are those of that table, but D and trimming were determined from the DNA. The sample includes roughly 18,000 clones, with about nine tenths observed a single time. The ten most abundant clones make up about 4.5% of the sample.

CDR1 and CDR2 were assigned from the germline V gene as MGHRA and YSYEKL. The CDR3 holds 16 amino acids from the cysteine to the phenylalanine. The CDR3 DNA has 48 bases and is translated from base 1. Compared with germline, V lacks 2 bases and J lacks 5 bases; bases without a gene match: 9. This specimen belongs to a study of CD39 and CD103 CD8 tumor-infiltrating T cells (dated by TCRdb to about 2018). In the study overall: The repertoire comparisons shown came from four patients: one with an HPV-positive HNSCC, one with an HPV-negative HNSCC, one with ovarian cancer and one with melanoma. Deep sequencing of TCRbeta CDR3 was used to compare the repertoires of CD8 TIL subsets, defined by CD103 and CD39, against those of peripheral memory CD8 T cells. Points the paper makes about the study in general: Compared with DN and SP CD8 TILs and with blood memory CD8 T cells, DP CD8 TILs appeared more oligoclonal, with the top 30 clonotypes covering about 50-90%. DP TIL clonotypes were rarely found in blood or uninvolved lymph node, whereas DN TIL clonotypes largely overlapped peripheral memory CD8 repertoires.

Patients were not receiving therapy at sample collection, though earlier treatments ranged from chemotherapy, radiotherapy, surgery and immunotherapy to none. Thawed cells were enriched for T lymphocytes with a negative-selection kit, adding EpCAM beads for tumor-infiltrating lymphocytes. Memory CD8 T cells were sorted as CD8+CD4-CD45RA- cells irrespective of CCR7 expression. Before analysis, peripheral blood mononuclear cells were isolated on a Ficoll-Paque PLUS gradient and cryopreserved. Populations were sorted on a FACSAria II to more than 97% purity, and the cell pellets were frozen for TCR sequencing without being cultured.

The sequence derives from a human donor with head and neck squamous cell carcinoma. The source material was CD8+ T cells sorted from blood. This specimen's cell subset or site label, per the study, means: total memory CD8 T cells (CD45RA-CCR7+/-) from blood or uninvolved lymph node. The sequence is built from TRBV4-1 and TRBJ1-2; TRBD1 fits 9 bases in the junction. The DNA reads TGCGCCAGCAGCCAATCCCCGGGACAGGGAAGGTATGGCTACACCTTC. Its protein product is CASSQSPGQGRYGYTF.